Below, 16 T cell receptor beta chains from the same sample are listed, as sequenced in a study of blood T cell repertoires in COVID-19. Repertoires were generated with immunoSEQ multiplex PCR, while TCRdb's copy carries only in-frame clones and drops some. The table shows some 270,000 clones, with around 86% occurring only once. Sequencing input: peripheral blood. These receptors all stem from a man aged 50-60 years with acute or convalescent COVID-19.

The rearrangement joins TRBV25-1 to TRBJ2-1; maybe TRBD1 (5 bases). The ends were cut back, 10 bases at V and 4 bases at J, with 8 bases in the middle. CDR3 length: 11 residues. CDR1 is MGHDK and CDR2 is SYGVNS in the germline V gene. CDR3 in amino acids: CATQGYNEQFF. In nucleotides, the CDR3 is TGTGCCACCCAGGGATACAATGAGCAGTTCTTC.

The chain uses TRBV6-5 and TRBJ1-6; D remains ambiguous. Trimming pared 2 bases from V and 7 bases from J, leaving 6 bases between. The CDR3 totals 13 residues. The V gene's germline CDR1 is MNHEY and CDR2 SVGAGI. In DNA form, the CDR3 reads TGTGCCAGCAGTTACGCCCAGAATTCACCCCTCCACTTT. Its translation is CASSYAQNSPLHF.

Here the CDR3 DNA reads TGTGCCAGCAGCTTAAACCCCCTGGCAGGGGGAGGCTACACCTTC. It codes for CASSLNPLAGGGYTF. This chain connects TRBV13 to TRBJ1-2; 7 nucleotides agree with TRBD1. This CDR3 contains 15 residues. Germline V lookup: CDR1 PRHDT, CDR2 FYEKMQ (reference sequence). V dropped 2 bases and J dropped 8; count of bases not matched to a gene: 11. Full variable domain (rest looked up from reference TRBV13 and TRBJ1-2): AAGVIQSPRHLIKEKRETATLKCYPIPRHDTVYWYQQGPGQDPQFLISFYEKMQSDKGSIPDRFSAQQFSDYHSELNMSSLELGDSALYFCASSLNPLAGGGYTFGSGTRLTVV.

The V and J genes are TRBV5-4 and TRBJ2-7; weak D call: TRBD1 (6 bases). CDR3 size: 14 residues. CDR1 is SGHNT, CDR2 YYREEE, per germline (reference sequence). The V and J ends lost 3 bases and 3 bases respectively, with 13 bases between them. The chain's CDR3 is CASSYVGALYEQYF. The DNA for the CDR3 is TGTGCCAGCAGCTATGTGGGGGCTCTCTACGAGCAGTACTTC.

The chain couples TRBV2 to TRBJ2-7, with a weak D call TRBD2 (5 bases). Trimming removed 4 bases from V and 7 bases from J, with 17 bases in between. Germline loops: CDR1 SNHLY, CDR2 FYNNEI. The CDR3 spans 14 residues. The CDR3: CASSAMRAAREQYF. The CDR3 DNA reads as TGTGCCAGCAGTGCAATGAGGGCAGCAAGGGAGCAGTACTTC.

The chain combines TRBV7-3 with TRBJ1-2; D is ambiguous. The CDR3 spans 13 residues. Germline CDR1 SGHTA, CDR2 FQGTGA. The V and J ends lost 1 base and 0 bases respectively, with 3 bases between them. The CDR3 region is CASSLRANYGYTF. The CDR3, as DNA: TGTGCCAGCAGCTTAAGAGCTAACTATGGCTACACCTTC.

The chain combines TRBV5-6 with TRBJ1-6, with D possibly matching TRBD1 (5 bases). The CDR3 length is 13 residues. Germline assignment: CDR1 SGHDT and CDR2 YYEEEE. Trimming took 2 bases from V and 7 from J, leaving 7 bases between them. The CDR3 loop is CASSLDSNSPLHF. Written as DNA, the CDR3 is TGTGCCAGCAGCTTAGACAGCAATTCACCCCTCCACTTT.

This sequence joins TRBV7-9 and TRBJ1-2, with D possibly being TRBD1 (5 bases). V lost 5 bases to trimming and J lost 3 bases, with 16 bases between them. The germline gives CDR1 SEHNR, CDR2 FQNEAQ (reference sequence). The CDR3 is 15 residues long. CDR3 in amino acids: CASSPLGRVDYGYTF. The DNA of the CDR3 is TGTGCCAGCAGCCCACTGGGCAGGGTTGACTATGGCTACACCTTC. The complete variable domain, with remaining parts taken from reference TRBV7-9 and TRBJ1-2, reads DTGVSQNPRHKITKRGQNVTFRCDPISEHNRLYWYRQTLGQGPEFLTYFQNEAQLEKSRLLSDRFSAERPKGSFSTLEIQRTEQGDSAMYLCASSPLGRVDYGYTFGSGTRLTVV.

The chain carries TRBV5-1 and TRBJ2-5; D ambiguous. The V end lost 0 bases, the J end lost 0 bases, and 9 bases lay between the germline ends. Germline CDR1 and CDR2: SGHRS and YFSETQ. CDR3 length: 15 residues. The DNA of the CDR3 is TGCGCCAGCAGCTTGGTTGGGCAGGACCAAGAGACCCAGTACTTC. Amino acids: CASSLVGQDQETQYF.

This rearrangement joins TRBV10-3 to TRBJ1-1, with D perhaps matching TRBD1 (5 bases). Germline V CDR1 and CDR2: ENHRY, SYGVKD. The CDR3 consists of 14 residues. Between the trimmed V and J ends, which lost 10 bases and 4 bases, there was a span of 19 bases. The CDR3 region has the DNA TGTGCCACCAACCCCGGGAGGGGTGGCACTGAAGCTTTCTTT. It specifies CATNPGRGGTEAFF.

The genes are TRBV11-2 and TRBJ1-6; D not resolved. The CDR3 has 13 residues. Trimming shortened V by 7 bases and J by 7 bases, and 11 bases separated the two germline ends. Germline V CDR1 and CDR2: SGHAT, FQNNGV. The CDR3 protein is CASTPSPNSPLHF. CDR3 sequence (DNA): TGTGCCAGCACCCCAAGCCCAAATTCACCCCTCCACTTT.

The chain uses TRBV11-2 and TRBJ1-6; D unresolved. Trimming stripped 3 bases from V and 4 bases from J, with 4 bases between. The CDR3 totals 13 residues. In germline, CDR1 is SGHAT, CDR2 FQNNGV. The CDR3 DNA reads as TGTGCCAGCAGCTTTGAGTATAATTCACCCCTCCACTTT. Translated, it gives CASSFEYNSPLHF.

The rearrangement uses TRBV29-1 and TRBJ1-5; the D is unclear. Trimming took 5 bases from V and 4 from J, leaving 15 bases between them. The CDR3 runs 14 residues. The germline V gene has CDR1 SQVTM and CDR2 ANQGSEA. CDR3 sequence reads: CSVKSRAGNQPQHF. The CDR3 nucleotides are TGCAGCGTTAAATCCCGGGCGGGGAATCAGCCCCAGCATTTT. Complete variable domain (other parts from reference TRBV29-1 and TRBJ1-5): SAVISQKPSRDICQRGTSLTIQCQVDSQVTMMFWYRQQPGQSLTLIATANQGSEATYESGFVIDKFPISRPNLTFSTLTVSNMSPEDSSIYLCSVKSRAGNQPQHFGDGTRLSIL.

This clone was seen only once. This rearrangement joins TRBV27 to TRBJ2-3; 7 nucleotides agree with TRBD2. V was clipped by 3 bases and J by 4 bases; unmatched bases: 10. CDR3 length equals 16 residues. Germline lookup yields CDR1 MNHEY and CDR2 SMNVEV (reference sequence). CDR3 DNA: TGTGCCAGCAGTTTGTCCCGGGGGGAGGTGGCAGATACGCAGTATTTT. Protein sequence: CASSLSRGEVADTQYF.

The table lists this clone with a count of one. V is TRBV2 and J is TRBJ1-2, with 9 bases identical to TRBD1. The V gene's germline CDR1 is SNHLY and CDR2 FYNNEI. V dropped 6 bases and J dropped 8; count of bases not matched to a gene: 7. The CDR3 spans 13 residues. The CDR3 bases are TGTGCCAGCAGGGAACAGGGGGCGCGGGGCTACACCTTC. It is translated as CASREQGARGYTF.

As for this clone: Compared with germline, one end of the junction differs, possibly owing to a read error. V usage is TRBV7-7 and J usage is TRBJ2-5; 8 bases are shared with TRBD2. The germline CDR1 and CDR2 sequences are SSHAT and FNYEAQ (reference sequence). This CDR3 has 15 amino acids. The CDR3, as DNA: TGTGCTAGCAGCTTAGCGTATAGCGGGGCGGAGACCCAGTACTTC. Residues: CASSLAYSGAETQYF.